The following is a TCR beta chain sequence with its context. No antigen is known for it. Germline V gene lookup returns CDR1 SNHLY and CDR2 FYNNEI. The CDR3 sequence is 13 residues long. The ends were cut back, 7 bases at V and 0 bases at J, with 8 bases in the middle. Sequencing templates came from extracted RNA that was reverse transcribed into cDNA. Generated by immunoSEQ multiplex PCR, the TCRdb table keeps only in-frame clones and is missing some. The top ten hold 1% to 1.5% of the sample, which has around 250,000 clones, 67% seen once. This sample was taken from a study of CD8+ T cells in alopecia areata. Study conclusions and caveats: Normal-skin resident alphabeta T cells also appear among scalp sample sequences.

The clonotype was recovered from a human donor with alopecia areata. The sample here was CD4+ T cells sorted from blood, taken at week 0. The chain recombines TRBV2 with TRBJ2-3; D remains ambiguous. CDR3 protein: CASKTDSTDTQYF. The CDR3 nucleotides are TGTGCCAGCAAAACGGATAGCACAGATACGCAGTATTTT.